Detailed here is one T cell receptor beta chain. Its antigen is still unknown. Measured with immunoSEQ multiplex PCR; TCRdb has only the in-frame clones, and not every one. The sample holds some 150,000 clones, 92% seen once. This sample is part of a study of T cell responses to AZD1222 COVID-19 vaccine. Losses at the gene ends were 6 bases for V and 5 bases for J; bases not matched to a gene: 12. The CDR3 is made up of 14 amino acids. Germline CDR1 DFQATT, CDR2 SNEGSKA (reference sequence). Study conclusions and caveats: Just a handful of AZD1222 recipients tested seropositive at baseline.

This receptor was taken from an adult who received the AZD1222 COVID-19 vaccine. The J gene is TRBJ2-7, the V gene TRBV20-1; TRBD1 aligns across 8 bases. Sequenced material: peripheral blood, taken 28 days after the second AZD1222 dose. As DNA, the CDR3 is TGCAGTGCCAGTCGACAGGGGAAACTCGACGAGCAGTACTTC. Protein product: CSASRQGKLDEQYF.